These 10 T cell receptor beta chains were all obtained from the same sample, sequenced in a study of cytomegalovirus exposure and HLA in healthy donors. Vbeta (60) and Jbeta (13) primers were used in the PCR. Assay: immunoSEQ multiplex PCR; the TCRdb copy retains only in-frame clones and omits some. The sample lists 150,000 to 250,000 clones, roughly 85% seen once, with 2% to 2.5% in the top ten. Sequencing was performed on PBMCs. All receptors derive from a woman in her 50s in good health and CMV-seronegative.

The rearrangement joins TRBV7-8 to TRBJ1-3, with D perhaps TRBD1 (5 bases). The CDR3 consists of 16 residues. V shed 6 bases and J shed 0 bases, with 15 bases lying between them. Germline V gene data show CDR1 as SGHVS and CDR2 as FQNEAQ. CDR3 DNA: TGTGCCAGCAGGTCATCCAGGGATCACTCTGGAAACACCATATATTTT. It codes for CASRSSRDHSGNTIYF.

The rearrangement joins TRBV27 to TRBJ1-2; D gene uncertain. Trimming cost V 3 bases and J 8 bases, with 10 bases left between them. Germline V lookup: CDR1 MNHEY, CDR2 SMNVEV (reference sequence). The length of the CDR3 is 12 residues. The CDR3 DNA reads as TGTGCCAGCAGTTTGCGGGGATACGGCTACACCTTC. It specifies CASSLRGYGYTF.

DNA of the CDR3: TGTGCCAGCAGCTTAGGCAGGGGCAGTAGGACTGAAGCTTTCTTT. Its translation: CASSLGRGSRTEAFF. The chain carries TRBV7-9 and TRBJ1-1; a weak D match, TRBD1 (6 bases). CDR1 SEHNR and CDR2 FQNEAQ come from the germline V gene (reference sequence). The V gene lost 1 base and the J gene lost 5 bases, with 14 bases spanning the gap. The length of the CDR3 is 15 residues.

There are a few counts of this clone. This chain uses TRBV4-1 with TRBJ2-5; 9 bases are shared with TRBD2. The CDR3 has 16 residues. V was clipped by 2 bases and J by 2 bases; unmatched bases: 6. CDR1 MGHRA and CDR2 YSYEKL come from the germline V gene. The CDR3 DNA reads TGCGCCAGCAGCCAAATCCTAGCGGGAACTCAAGAGACCCAGTACTTC. This sequence encodes CASSQILAGTQETQYF.

V gene TRBV27 combines with J gene TRBJ2-5, with D possibly TRBD1 on 5 matching bases. From germline, CDR1 is MNHEY and CDR2 SMNVEV (reference sequence). This CDR3 has 14 residues. Trimming left V 2 bases short and J 2 bases short, with 9 bases between. CDR3 protein: CASSLKGNQETQYF. CDR3 bases: TGTGCCAGCAGTTTAAAGGGGAATCAAGAGACCCAGTACTTC.

This chain connects TRBV7-9 to TRBJ2-1, with 9 bases identical to TRBD1. The CDR3 totals 16 residues. From germline, CDR1 is SEHNR and CDR2 FQNEAQ (reference sequence). Germline trimming cut 4 bases from V and 2 bases from J; bases unmatched to any gene: 6. The CDR3 spells CASSSLGDRAYNEQFF. CDR3 sequence (DNA): TGTGCCAGCAGCTCGTTAGGGGACAGGGCCTACAATGAGCAGTTCTTC.

Comment on this clone: This sample also contains other DNA sequences that code for the same CDR3. CDR3 in amino acids: CASSLTQANYGYTF. CDR3 DNA sequence: TGTGCCAGCAGCCTCACTCAGGCGAACTATGGCTACACCTTC. This rearrangement joins TRBV7-9 to TRBJ1-2; D call uncertain. Per germline, CDR1 SEHNR and CDR2 FQNEAQ (reference sequence). There are 14 residues in the CDR3. V was cut by 5 bases and J by 2 bases, with 12 bases left in between.

The chain links TRBV9 to TRBJ1-2; the D gene is possibly TRBD1 (5 bases). Germline assignment: CDR1 SGDLS and CDR2 YYNGEE. V was trimmed by 0 bases and J by 6 bases, leaving 15 bases between them. This CDR3 has 15 amino acids. The CDR3 loop reads CASSVDGGRKDGYTF. In DNA, the CDR3 is TGTGCCAGCAGCGTAGATGGGGGGAGAAAGGATGGCTACACCTTC.

This clone was recorded a few times. V and J are TRBV27 and TRBJ1-5; D call uncertain. The V gene lost 5 bases and the J gene lost 5 bases, with 13 bases spanning the gap. CDR1 is MNHEY and CDR2 is SMNVEV in the germline V gene (reference sequence). This CDR3 has 14 residues. DNA for the CDR3: TGTGCCAGCAGTCGCGCGGGCTTAGATCAGCCCCAGCATTTT. This sequence encodes CASSRAGLDQPQHF.

The V call is TRBV18, the J call TRBJ2-7; the match to TRBD2 covers 7 bases. Germline CDR1 and CDR2: KGHSH and LQKENI. There are 13 residues in the CDR3. The ends lost 3 bases at V and 4 bases at J; junction bases unmatched: 3. CDR3 sequence (DNA): TGTGCCAGCTCACCGAGACTAGCTTACGAGCAGTACTTC. It codes for CASSPRLAYEQYF.